This TCR beta chain was sequenced during a study of beta chain features in type 1 diabetes. Overall study context: All samples combined gave roughly 100,000,000 sorted cells for examination.

With 5 bases removed from V and 4 bases from J, the gap between germline ends came to 14 bases. Germline assignment: CDR1 SEHNR and CDR2 FQNEAQ (reference sequence). This CDR3 region has 14 residues. In its sample, this clone was seen once. Every bit of the isolated RNA underwent reverse transcription, so sequencing read expressed TCRB transcripts. The method was immunoSEQ multiplex PCR; TCRdb's version includes in-frame clones alone and lacks a portion of them. The sample has some 500,000 clones, about an eighth seen once; the top ten hold roughly 0.046%. The material sequenced was naive CD4+ T cells from blood. The chain links TRBV7-9 to TRBJ1-2; no clear D gene. The receptor was isolated from a woman between 18 and 29 years old in good health. The CDR3 region has the DNA TGTGCCAGCAGCCCACATCAGGAATTCTATGGCTACACCTTC. Translation: CASSPHQEFYGYTF.